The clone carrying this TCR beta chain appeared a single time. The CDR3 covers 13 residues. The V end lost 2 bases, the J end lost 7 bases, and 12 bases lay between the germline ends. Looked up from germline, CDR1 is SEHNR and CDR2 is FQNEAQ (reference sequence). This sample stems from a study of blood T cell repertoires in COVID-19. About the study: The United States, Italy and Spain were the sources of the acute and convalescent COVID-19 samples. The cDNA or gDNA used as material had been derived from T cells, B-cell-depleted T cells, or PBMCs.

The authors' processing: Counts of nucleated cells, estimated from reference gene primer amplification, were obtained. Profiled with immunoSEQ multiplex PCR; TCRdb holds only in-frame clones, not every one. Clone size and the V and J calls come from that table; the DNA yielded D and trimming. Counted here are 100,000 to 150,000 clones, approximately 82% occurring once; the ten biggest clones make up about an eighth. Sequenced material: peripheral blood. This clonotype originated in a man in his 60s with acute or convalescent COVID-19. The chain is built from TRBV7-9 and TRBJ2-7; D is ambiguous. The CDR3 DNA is TGTGCCAGCAGCTTATTAGCCTACACGGAGCAGTACTTC. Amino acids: CASSLLAYTEQYF.